Listed below are T cell receptor beta chains from one sample, sequenced in a study of blood T cell repertoires in COVID-19. Assay: immunoSEQ multiplex PCR; the TCRdb copy retains only in-frame clones and omits some. The sample records under 200,000 clones, around 80% being singletons. The specimen sequenced was peripheral blood. These receptors were taken from a woman aged 55 to 70 with acute or convalescent COVID-19. CDR3s include the opening cysteine and the closing phenylalanine or tryptophan. D genes are given only for firm matches. Size values are once, few and many counts, or a class for expanded clones, and some rows have none.

J gene: TRBJ1-2; D gene: .; clone size: .; V gene: TRBV29-1; CDR3 protein: CSVRKADGYTF; CDR3 DNA: TGCAGCGTCCGGAAGGCGGATGGCTACACCTTC
J gene: TRBJ1-5; D gene: .; clone size: .; V gene: TRBV5-1; CDR3 protein: CASSPRGNNQPQHF; CDR3 DNA: TGCGCCAGCAGCCCCAGGGGTAACAATCAGCCCCAGCATTTT
J gene: TRBJ1-1; D gene: TRBD1; clone size: .; V gene: TRBV6-5; CDR3 protein: CASRGQGKNTEAFF; CDR3 DNA: TGTGCCAGCAGAGGACAGGGTAAGAACACTGAAGCTTTCTTT
J gene: TRBJ1-5; D gene: TRBD1; clone size: .; V gene: TRBV7-2; CDR3 protein: CASSLGAGGEPQHF; CDR3 DNA: TGTGCCAGCAGCCTAGGGGCAGGGGGCGAGCCCCAGCATTTT
J gene: TRBJ1-6; D gene: TRBD1; clone size: .; V gene: TRBV30; CDR3 protein: CAWSPGTGFGSPLHF; CDR3 DNA: TGTGCCTGGAGTCCCGGGACAGGGTTCGGCTCACCCCTCCACTTT
J gene: TRBJ2-1; D gene: TRBD2; clone size: .; V gene: TRBV29-1; CDR3 protein: CSVEAFTGTRRLHEQFF; CDR3 DNA: TGCAGCGTTGAAGCCTTCACCGGGACTAGGAGATTACATGAGCAGTTCTTC
J gene: TRBJ2-7; D gene: .; clone size: .; V gene: TRBV7-2; CDR3 protein: CASSPWDTYEQYF; CDR3 DNA: TGTGCCAGCAGCCCATGGGACACCTACGAGCAGTACTTC
J gene: TRBJ1-5; D gene: TRBD1; clone size: .; V gene: TRBV12-5; CDR3 protein: CASGNRGLSQHF; CDR3 DNA: TGTGCTAGTGGCAACAGGGGATTGTCCCAGCATTTT
J gene: TRBJ2-7; D gene: .; clone size: few; V gene: TRBV6-5; CDR3 protein: CASTHQVTYEQYF; CDR3 DNA: TGTGCCAGCACCCACCAGGTTACCTACGAGCAGTACTTC
J gene: TRBJ2-4; D gene: TRBD2; clone size: .; V gene: TRBV10-2; CDR3 protein: CASSEPGTSGGFLAKNIQYF; CDR3 DNA: TGCGCCAGCAGTGAGCCAGGGACTAGCGGGGGGTTCCTAGCCAAAAACATTCAGTACTTC
J gene: TRBJ2-6; D gene: .; clone size: .; V gene: TRBV2; CDR3 protein: CASSGNRAGANVLTF; CDR3 DNA: TGTGCCAGCAGTGGCAACAGGGCTGGGGCCAACGTCCTGACTTTC
J gene: TRBJ2-1; D gene: TRBD2; clone size: .; V gene: TRBV19; CDR3 protein: CASSSGGPTNEQFF; CDR3 DNA: TGTGCCAGTAGTAGCGGGGGGCCTACAAATGAGCAGTTCTTC
J gene: TRBJ1-4; D gene: .; clone size: .; V gene: TRBV27; CDR3 protein: CASSLGSGEKLFF; CDR3 DNA: TGTGCCAGCAGTTTGGGCAGCGGGGAAAAACTGTTTTTT
J gene: TRBJ1-2; D gene: TRBD1; clone size: .; V gene: TRBV7-2; CDR3 protein: CASSKGQTNNYGYTF; CDR3 DNA: TGTGCCAGCAGCAAGGGACAGACTAATAACTATGGCTACACCTTC
J gene: TRBJ1-2; D gene: .; clone size: .; V gene: TRBV6-5; CDR3 protein: CASSPAGDGGYTF; CDR3 DNA: TGTGCCAGCAGCCCCGCGGGAGACGGCGGCTACACCTTC
J gene: TRBJ1-6; D gene: TRBD1; clone size: .; V gene: TRBV5-1; CDR3 protein: CASSLGDRVNSPLHF; CDR3 DNA: TGCGCCAGCAGCTTGGGGGACAGGGTTAATTCACCCCTCCACTTT
J gene: TRBJ2-7; D gene: TRBD1; clone size: .; V gene: TRBV5-1; CDR3 protein: CASSPGTGSLGHYEQYF; CDR3 DNA: TGCGCCAGCAGCCCCGGGACAGGATCTCTGGGCCACTACGAGCAGTACTTC
J gene: TRBJ1-1; D gene: TRBD1; clone size: once; V gene: TRBV3-1/TRBV3-2; CDR3 protein: CASSNTGGTFF; CDR3 DNA: TGTGCCAGCAGCAATACAGGGGGCACTTTCTTT
J gene: TRBJ2-7; D gene: .; clone size: .; V gene: TRBV6-5; CDR3 protein: CASSYPQQGHEQYF; CDR3 DNA: TGTGCCAGCAGTTACCCTCAGCAGGGGCACGAGCAGTACTTC
J gene: TRBJ1-3; D gene: .; clone size: .; V gene: TRBV19; CDR3 protein: CASSTASSGNTIYF; CDR3 DNA: TGTGCCAGTAGTACCGCCAGCTCTGGAAACACCATATATTTT
J gene: TRBJ2-5; D gene: TRBD2; clone size: .; V gene: TRBV6-5; CDR3 protein: CASSYSSSGGQETQYF; CDR3 DNA: TGTGCCAGCAGTTACTCGTCTAGCGGGGGCCAAGAGACCCAGTACTTC
J gene: TRBJ1-2; D gene: .; clone size: .; V gene: TRBV19; CDR3 protein: CASSPSTGDGYGYTF; CDR3 DNA: TGTGCCAGTAGCCCGAGTACGGGGGATGGCTATGGCTACACCTTC
J gene: TRBJ2-1; D gene: .; clone size: .; V gene: TRBV6-5; CDR3 protein: CASSYGGSSYNEQFF; CDR3 DNA: TGTGCCAGCAGTTACGGGGGGAGCTCCTACAATGAGCAGTTCTTC
J gene: TRBJ1-4; D gene: .; clone size: .; V gene: TRBV11-2; CDR3 protein: CASSPYSNEKLFF; CDR3 DNA: TGTGCCAGCAGCCCTTATAGTAATGAAAAACTGTTTTTT
J gene: TRBJ1-2; D gene: TRBD1; clone size: few; V gene: TRBV7-2; CDR3 protein: CASSPRVGGIEGYTF; CDR3 DNA: TGTGCCAGCAGCCCCCGTGTAGGGGGCATTGAGGGCTACACCTTC
J gene: TRBJ2-7; D gene: TRBD2; clone size: .; V gene: TRBV3-1/TRBV3-2; CDR3 protein: CASSLRGRDEQYF; CDR3 DNA: TGTGCCAGCAGCCTTCGAGGGAGGGACGAGCAGTACTTC
J gene: TRBJ1-4; D gene: TRBD1; clone size: .; V gene: TRBV3-1/TRBV3-2; CDR3 protein: CASSQGQGSTNEKLFF; CDR3 DNA: TGTGCCAGCAGCCAAGGACAGGGGTCAACTAATGAAAAACTGTTTTTT
J gene: TRBJ1-3; D gene: .; clone size: few; V gene: TRBV28; CDR3 protein: CASSFGGLPPGNTIYF; CDR3 DNA: TGTGCCAGCAGCTTCGGGGGGTTACCCCCTGGAAACACCATATATTTT
J gene: TRBJ2-3; D gene: .; clone size: .; V gene: TRBV12-5; CDR3 protein: CASLRDSTDTQYF; CDR3 DNA: TGTGCTAGCCTTAGGGACTCCACAGATACGCAGTATTTT
J gene: TRBJ1-1; D gene: TRBD1; clone size: .; V gene: TRBV27; CDR3 protein: CASSLGQGVRNTEAFF; CDR3 DNA: TGTGCCAGCAGTTTAGGGCAGGGGGTCCGGAACACTGAAGCTTTCTTT
J gene: TRBJ1-5; D gene: TRBD1; clone size: once; V gene: TRBV19; CDR3 protein: CASSPRDRGSNQPQHF; CDR3 DNA: TGTGCCAGTAGTCCTCGGGACAGGGGTAGCAATCAGCCCCAGCATTTT
J gene: TRBJ1-2; D gene: .; clone size: .; V gene: TRBV12-3/TRBV12-4; CDR3 protein: CASSLGRAYGYTF; CDR3 DNA: TGTGCCAGCAGTTTAGGCAGGGCCTATGGCTACACCTTC
J gene: TRBJ2-7; D gene: .; clone size: .; V gene: TRBV9; CDR3 protein: CASSVGQDHEQYF; CDR3 DNA: TGTGCCAGCAGCGTAGGACAGGACCACGAGCAGTACTTC
J gene: TRBJ2-1; D gene: .; clone size: .; V gene: TRBV19; CDR3 protein: CASSFQGGNEQFF; CDR3 DNA: TGTGCCAGTAGCTTTCAGGGGGGCAATGAGCAGTTCTTC
J gene: TRBJ2-1; D gene: .; clone size: .; V gene: TRBV6-2/TRBV6-3; CDR3 protein: CASSPLESNEQFF; CDR3 DNA: TGTGCCAGCAGCCCCTTAGAGAGCAATGAGCAGTTCTTC
J gene: TRBJ2-4; D gene: TRBD2; clone size: .; V gene: TRBV9; CDR3 protein: CASSVGSSGGRENIQYF; CDR3 DNA: TGTGCCAGCAGCGTAGGGAGTAGCGGGGGGCGGGAAAACATTCAGTACTTC
J gene: TRBJ2-5; D gene: TRBD1; clone size: once; V gene: TRBV12-5; CDR3 protein: CASGSTQGAIQTQYF; CDR3 DNA: TGTGCTAGTGGTTCAACACAGGGGGCTATACAGACCCAGTACTTC
J gene: TRBJ1-2; D gene: TRBD1; clone size: .; V gene: TRBV10-3; CDR3 protein: CAISVGQGVGYTF; CDR3 DNA: TGTGCCATCAGCGTAGGACAGGGTGTGGGCTACACCTTC
J gene: TRBJ2-2; D gene: .; clone size: .; V gene: TRBV18; CDR3 protein: CASSSTDGLNTGELFF; CDR3 DNA: TGTGCCAGCTCATCCACGGACGGACTGAACACCGGGGAGCTGTTTTTT
J gene: TRBJ1-4; D gene: .; clone size: .; V gene: TRBV29-1; CDR3 protein: CSVELWLQGSVGEKLFF; CDR3 DNA: TGCAGCGTTGAATTATGGTTGCAGGGGAGTGTCGGTGAAAAACTGTTTTTT
J gene: TRBJ1-1; D gene: TRBD1; clone size: once; V gene: TRBV5-1; CDR3 protein: CASSGTGVNTEAFF; CDR3 DNA: TGCGCCAGCAGCGGTACAGGGGTGAACACTGAAGCTTTCTTT
J gene: TRBJ2-2; D gene: .; clone size: once; V gene: TRBV5-1; CDR3 protein: CASSFRQNTGELFF; CDR3 DNA: TGCGCCAGCAGCTTTAGACAAAACACCGGGGAGCTGTTTTTT
J gene: TRBJ2-2; D gene: TRBD1; clone size: .; V gene: TRBV24-1; CDR3 protein: CATSEHRGLNTGELFF; CDR3 DNA: TGTGCCACCAGTGAACACAGGGGCCTGAACACCGGGGAGCTGTTTTTT
J gene: TRBJ2-2; D gene: .; clone size: .; V gene: TRBV5-4; CDR3 protein: CASSLGLPSARELFF; CDR3 DNA: TGTGCCAGCAGCTTGGGACTCCCCTCCGCCAGGGAGCTGTTTTTT
J gene: TRBJ1-2; D gene: .; clone size: few; V gene: TRBV6-5; CDR3 protein: CASKKTGKNYGYTF; CDR3 DNA: TGTGCCAGCAAGAAGACGGGGAAAAACTATGGCTACACCTTC
J gene: TRBJ2-2; D gene: .; clone size: .; V gene: TRBV9; CDR3 protein: CASSVGWQAITGELFF; CDR3 DNA: TGTGCCAGCAGCGTAGGTTGGCAGGCGATCACCGGGGAGCTGTTTTTT
J gene: TRBJ2-2; D gene: TRBD2; clone size: .; V gene: TRBV6-4; CDR3 protein: CASKERGPLWDTGELFF; CDR3 DNA: TGTGCCAGCAAGGAGCGGGGGCCCCTCTGGGACACCGGGGAGCTGTTTTTT
J gene: TRBJ2-1; D gene: TRBD2; clone size: few; V gene: TRBV2; CDR3 protein: CASLSGGGHNEQFF; CDR3 DNA: TGTGCCAGTTTGTCCGGCGGGGGGCACAATGAGCAGTTCTTC
J gene: TRBJ2-1; D gene: TRBD2; clone size: .; V gene: TRBV7-2; CDR3 protein: CASTLGSGAYNEQFF; CDR3 DNA: TGTGCCAGCACCCTGGGTAGCGGGGCTTACAATGAGCAGTTCTTC
J gene: TRBJ2-5; D gene: TRBD2; clone size: .; V gene: TRBV6-2/TRBV6-3; CDR3 protein: CASSYGSGGAETQYF; CDR3 DNA: TGTGCCAGCAGTTACGGGTCGGGGGGGGCAGAGACCCAGTACTTC
J gene: TRBJ2-5; D gene: TRBD2; clone size: once; V gene: TRBV9; CDR3 protein: CASSVVASGGAETQYF; CDR3 DNA: TGTGCCAGCAGCGTAGTCGCTAGCGGGGGGGCGGAGACCCAGTACTTC